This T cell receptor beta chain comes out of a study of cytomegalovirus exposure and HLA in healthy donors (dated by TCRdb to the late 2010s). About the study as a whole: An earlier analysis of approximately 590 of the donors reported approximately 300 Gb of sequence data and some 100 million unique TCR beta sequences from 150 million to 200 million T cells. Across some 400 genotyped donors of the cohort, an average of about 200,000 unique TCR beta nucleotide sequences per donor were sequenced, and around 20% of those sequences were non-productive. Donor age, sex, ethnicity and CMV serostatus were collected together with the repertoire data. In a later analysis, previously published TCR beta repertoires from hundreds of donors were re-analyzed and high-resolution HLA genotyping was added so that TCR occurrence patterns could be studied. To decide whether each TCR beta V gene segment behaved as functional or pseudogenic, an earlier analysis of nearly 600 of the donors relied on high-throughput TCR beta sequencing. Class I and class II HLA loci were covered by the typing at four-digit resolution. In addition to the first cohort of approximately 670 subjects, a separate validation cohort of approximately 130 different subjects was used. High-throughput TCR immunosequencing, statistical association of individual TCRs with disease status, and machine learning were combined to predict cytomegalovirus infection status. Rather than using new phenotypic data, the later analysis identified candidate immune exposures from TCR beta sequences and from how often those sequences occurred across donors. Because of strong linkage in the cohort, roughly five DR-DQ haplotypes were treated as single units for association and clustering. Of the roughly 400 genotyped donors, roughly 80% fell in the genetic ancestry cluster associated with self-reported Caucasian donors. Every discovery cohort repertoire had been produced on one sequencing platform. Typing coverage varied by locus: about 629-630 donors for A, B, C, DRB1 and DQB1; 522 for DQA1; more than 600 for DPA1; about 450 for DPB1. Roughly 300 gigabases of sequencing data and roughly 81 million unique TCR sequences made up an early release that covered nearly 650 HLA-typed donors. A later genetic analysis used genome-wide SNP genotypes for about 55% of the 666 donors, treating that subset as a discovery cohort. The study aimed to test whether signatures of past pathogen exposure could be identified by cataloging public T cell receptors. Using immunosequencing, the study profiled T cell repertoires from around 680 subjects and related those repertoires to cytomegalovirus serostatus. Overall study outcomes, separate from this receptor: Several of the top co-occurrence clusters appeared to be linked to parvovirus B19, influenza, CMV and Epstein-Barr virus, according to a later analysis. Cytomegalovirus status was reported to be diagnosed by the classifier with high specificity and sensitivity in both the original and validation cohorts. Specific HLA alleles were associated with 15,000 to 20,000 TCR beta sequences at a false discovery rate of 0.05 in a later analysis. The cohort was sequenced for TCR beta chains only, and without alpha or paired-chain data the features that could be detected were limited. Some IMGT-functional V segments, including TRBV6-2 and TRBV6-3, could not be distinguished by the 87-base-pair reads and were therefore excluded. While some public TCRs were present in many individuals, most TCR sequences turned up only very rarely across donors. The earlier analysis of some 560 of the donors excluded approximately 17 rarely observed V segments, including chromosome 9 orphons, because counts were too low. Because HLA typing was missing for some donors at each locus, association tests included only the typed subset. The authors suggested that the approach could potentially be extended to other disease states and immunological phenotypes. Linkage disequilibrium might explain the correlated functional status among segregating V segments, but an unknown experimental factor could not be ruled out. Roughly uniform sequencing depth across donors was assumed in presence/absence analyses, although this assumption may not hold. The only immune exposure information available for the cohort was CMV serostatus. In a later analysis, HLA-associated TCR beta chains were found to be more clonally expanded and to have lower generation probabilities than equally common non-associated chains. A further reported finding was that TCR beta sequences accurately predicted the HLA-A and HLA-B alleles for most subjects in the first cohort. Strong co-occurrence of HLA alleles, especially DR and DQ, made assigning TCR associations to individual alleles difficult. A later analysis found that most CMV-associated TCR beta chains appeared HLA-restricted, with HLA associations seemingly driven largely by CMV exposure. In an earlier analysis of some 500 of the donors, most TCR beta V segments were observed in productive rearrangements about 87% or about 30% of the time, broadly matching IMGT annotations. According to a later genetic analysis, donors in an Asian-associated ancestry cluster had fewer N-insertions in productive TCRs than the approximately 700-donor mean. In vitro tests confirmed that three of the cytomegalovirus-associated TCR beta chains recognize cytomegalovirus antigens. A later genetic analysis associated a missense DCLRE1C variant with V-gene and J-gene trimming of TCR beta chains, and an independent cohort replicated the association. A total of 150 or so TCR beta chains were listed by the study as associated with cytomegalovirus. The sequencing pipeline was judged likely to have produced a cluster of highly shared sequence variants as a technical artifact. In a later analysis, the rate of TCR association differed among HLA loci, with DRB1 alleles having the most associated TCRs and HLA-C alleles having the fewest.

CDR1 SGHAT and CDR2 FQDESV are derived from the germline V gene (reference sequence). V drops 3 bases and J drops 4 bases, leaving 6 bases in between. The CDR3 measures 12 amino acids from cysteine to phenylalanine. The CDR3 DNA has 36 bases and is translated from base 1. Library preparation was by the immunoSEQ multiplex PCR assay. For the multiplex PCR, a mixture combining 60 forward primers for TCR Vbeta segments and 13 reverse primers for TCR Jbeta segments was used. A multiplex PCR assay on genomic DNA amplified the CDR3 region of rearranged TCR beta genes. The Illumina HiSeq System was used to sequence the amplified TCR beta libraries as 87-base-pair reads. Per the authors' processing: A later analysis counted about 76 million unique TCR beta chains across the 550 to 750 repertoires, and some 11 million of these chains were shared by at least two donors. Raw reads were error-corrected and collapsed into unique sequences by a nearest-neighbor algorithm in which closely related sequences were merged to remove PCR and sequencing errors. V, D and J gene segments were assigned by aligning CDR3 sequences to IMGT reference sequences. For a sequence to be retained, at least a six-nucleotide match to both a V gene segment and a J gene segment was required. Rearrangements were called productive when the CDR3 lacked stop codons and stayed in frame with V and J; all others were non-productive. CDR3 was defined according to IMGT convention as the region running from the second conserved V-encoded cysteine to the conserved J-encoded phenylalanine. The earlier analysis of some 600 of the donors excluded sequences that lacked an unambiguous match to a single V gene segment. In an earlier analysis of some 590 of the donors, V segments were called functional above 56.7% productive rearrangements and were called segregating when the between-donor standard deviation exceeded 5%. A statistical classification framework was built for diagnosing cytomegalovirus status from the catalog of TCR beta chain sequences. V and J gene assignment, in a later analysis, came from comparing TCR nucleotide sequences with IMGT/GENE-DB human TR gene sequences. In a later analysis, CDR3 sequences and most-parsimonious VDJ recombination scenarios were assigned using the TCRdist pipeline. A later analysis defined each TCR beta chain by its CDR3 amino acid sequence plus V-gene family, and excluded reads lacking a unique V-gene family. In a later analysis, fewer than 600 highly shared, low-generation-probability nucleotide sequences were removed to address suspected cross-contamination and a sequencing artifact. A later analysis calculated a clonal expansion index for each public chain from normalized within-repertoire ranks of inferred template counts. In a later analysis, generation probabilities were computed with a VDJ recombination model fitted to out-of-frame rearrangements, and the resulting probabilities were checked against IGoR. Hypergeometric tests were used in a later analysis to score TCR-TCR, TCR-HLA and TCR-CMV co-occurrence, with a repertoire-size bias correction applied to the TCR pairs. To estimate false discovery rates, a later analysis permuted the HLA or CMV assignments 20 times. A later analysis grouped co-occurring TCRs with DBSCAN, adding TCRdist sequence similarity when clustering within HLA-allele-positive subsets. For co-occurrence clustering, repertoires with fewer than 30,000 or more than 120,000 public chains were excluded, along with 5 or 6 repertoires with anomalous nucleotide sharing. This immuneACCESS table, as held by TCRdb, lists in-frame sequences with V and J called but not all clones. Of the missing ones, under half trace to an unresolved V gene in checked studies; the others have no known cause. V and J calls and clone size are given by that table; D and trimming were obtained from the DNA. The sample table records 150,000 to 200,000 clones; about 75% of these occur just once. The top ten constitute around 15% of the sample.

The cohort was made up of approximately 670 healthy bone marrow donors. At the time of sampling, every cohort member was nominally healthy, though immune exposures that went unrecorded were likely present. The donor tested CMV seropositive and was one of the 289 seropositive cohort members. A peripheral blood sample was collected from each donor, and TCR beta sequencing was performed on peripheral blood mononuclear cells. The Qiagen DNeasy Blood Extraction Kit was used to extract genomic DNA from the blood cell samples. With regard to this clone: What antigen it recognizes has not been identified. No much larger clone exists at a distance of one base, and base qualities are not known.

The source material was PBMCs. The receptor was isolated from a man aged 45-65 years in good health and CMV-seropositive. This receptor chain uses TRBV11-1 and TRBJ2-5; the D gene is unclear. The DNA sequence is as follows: TGTGCCAGCAGCTTTAGAAGAGAGACCCAGTACTTC. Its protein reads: CASSFRRETQYF.